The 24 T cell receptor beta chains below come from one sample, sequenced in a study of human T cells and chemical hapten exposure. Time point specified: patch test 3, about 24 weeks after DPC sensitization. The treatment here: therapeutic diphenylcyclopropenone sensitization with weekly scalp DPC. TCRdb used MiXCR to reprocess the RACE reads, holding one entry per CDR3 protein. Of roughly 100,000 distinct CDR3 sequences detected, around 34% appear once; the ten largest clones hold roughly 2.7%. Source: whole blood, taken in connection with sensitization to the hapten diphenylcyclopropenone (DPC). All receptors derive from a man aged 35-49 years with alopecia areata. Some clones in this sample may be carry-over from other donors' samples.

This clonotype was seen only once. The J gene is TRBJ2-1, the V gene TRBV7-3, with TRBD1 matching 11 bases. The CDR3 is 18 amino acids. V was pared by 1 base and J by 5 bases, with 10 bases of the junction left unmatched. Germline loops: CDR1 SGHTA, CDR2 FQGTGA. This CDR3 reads CASSLKLRGQGVDNEQFF. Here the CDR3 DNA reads TGTGCCAGCAGCTTAAAATTAAGGGGACAGGGGGTGGACAATGAGCAGTTCTTC.

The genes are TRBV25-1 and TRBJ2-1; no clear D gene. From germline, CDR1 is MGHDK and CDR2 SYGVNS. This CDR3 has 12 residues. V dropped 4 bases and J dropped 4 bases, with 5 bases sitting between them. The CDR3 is CASSGVYNEQFF. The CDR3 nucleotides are TGTGCCAGCAGTGGGGTGTACAATGAGCAGTTCTTC.

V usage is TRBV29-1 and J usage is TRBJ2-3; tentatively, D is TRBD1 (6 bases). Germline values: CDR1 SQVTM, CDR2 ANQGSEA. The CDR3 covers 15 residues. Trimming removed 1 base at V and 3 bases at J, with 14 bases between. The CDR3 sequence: CSVEGRQGSTDTQYF. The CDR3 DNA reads TGCAGCGTTGAAGGGAGGCAGGGGTCGACAGATACGCAGTATTTT.

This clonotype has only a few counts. CDR3 in DNA: TGTGCCAGCAGTTACACCGGGACAGCGGACGGCACAGATACGCAGTATTTT. Translation: CASSYTGTADGTDTQYF. J is TRBJ2-3 and V is TRBV6-5; the match to TRBD1 covers 7 bases. Germline CDR1 and CDR2: MNHEY and SVGAGI. The V and J ends lost 2 bases and 1 base, in that order; junction bases with no gene match: 9. The CDR3 length is 17 residues.

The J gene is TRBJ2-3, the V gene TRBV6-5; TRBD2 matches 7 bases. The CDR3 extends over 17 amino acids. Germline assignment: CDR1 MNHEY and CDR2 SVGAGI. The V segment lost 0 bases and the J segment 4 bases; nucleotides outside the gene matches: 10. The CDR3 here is CASSYSTAGEGPDTQYF. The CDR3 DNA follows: TGTGCCAGCAGTTACTCGACGGCGGGGGAGGGCCCAGATACGCAGTATTTT.

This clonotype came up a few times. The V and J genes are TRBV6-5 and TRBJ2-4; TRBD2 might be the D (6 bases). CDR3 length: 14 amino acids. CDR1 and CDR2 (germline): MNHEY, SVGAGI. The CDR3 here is CANGGRLAKNIQYF. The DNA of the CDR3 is TGTGCAAATGGGGGGAGACTAGCCAAAAACATTCAGTACTTC.

CDR3 loop: CASSLALTNEQFF. CDR3 bases: TGTGCCAGCAGCTTAGCTCTTACTAATGAGCAGTTCTTC. The chain links TRBV7-2 to TRBJ2-1; D uncertain. From germline, CDR1 is SGHTA and CDR2 FQGNSA. The CDR3 is 13 residues long. With 0 bases removed from V and 7 bases from J, the gap between germline ends came to 7 bases. Full variable domain (rest looked up from reference TRBV7-2 and TRBJ2-1): GAGVSQSPSNKVTEKGKDVELRCDPISGHTALYWYRQSLGQGLEFLIYFQGNSAPDKSGLPSDRFSAERTGGSVSTLTIQRTQQEDSAVYLCASSLALTNEQFFGPGTRLTVL.

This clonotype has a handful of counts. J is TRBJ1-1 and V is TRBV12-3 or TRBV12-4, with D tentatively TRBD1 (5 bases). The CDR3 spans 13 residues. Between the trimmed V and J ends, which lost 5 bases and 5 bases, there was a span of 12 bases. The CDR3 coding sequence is TGTGCCAGCAGTCCCGGGGGTCTTACTGAAGCTTTCTTT. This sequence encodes CASSPGGLTEAFF.

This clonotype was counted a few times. DNA for the CDR3: TGCGCCAGCAGCGCGACCTACAATGAGCAGTTCTTC. As protein: CASSATYNEQFF. The V gene is TRBV5-1, the J gene TRBJ2-1; D not resolved. Germline CDR1 is SGHRS and CDR2 is YFSETQ. Trimming stripped 4 bases from V and 2 bases from J, with 4 bases between. CDR3 length: 12 residues.

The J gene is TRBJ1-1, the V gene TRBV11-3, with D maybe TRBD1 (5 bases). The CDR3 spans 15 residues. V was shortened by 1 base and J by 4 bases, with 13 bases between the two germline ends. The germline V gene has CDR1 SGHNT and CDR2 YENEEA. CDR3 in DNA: TGTGCCAGCAGCTTAGTAGGGGTGGCGGGCACTGAAGCTTTCTTT. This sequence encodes CASSLVGVAGTEAFF. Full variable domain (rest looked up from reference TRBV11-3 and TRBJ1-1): EAGVVQSPRYKIIEKKQPVAFWCNPISGHNTLYWYLQNLGQGPELLIRYENEEAVDDSQLPKDRFSAERLKGVDSTLKIQPAELGDSAVYLCASSLVGVAGTEAFFGQGTRLTVV.

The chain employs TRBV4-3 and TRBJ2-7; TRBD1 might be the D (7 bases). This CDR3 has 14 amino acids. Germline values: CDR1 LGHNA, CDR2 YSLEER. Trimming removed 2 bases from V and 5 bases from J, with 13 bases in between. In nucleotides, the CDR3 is TGCGCCAGCAGCCAATCGGAGGGGGCCCACGAGCAGTACTTC. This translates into CASSQSEGAHEQYF.

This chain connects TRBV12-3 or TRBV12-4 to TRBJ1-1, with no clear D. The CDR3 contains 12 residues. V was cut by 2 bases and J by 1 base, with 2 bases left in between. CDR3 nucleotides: TGTGCCAGCAGTTTAAGGAACACTGAAGCTTTCTTT. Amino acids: CASSLRNTEAFF.

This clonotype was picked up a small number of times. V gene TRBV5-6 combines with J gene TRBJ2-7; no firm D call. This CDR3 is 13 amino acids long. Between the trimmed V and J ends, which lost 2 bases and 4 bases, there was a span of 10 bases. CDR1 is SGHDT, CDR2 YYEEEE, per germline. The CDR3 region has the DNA TGTGCCAGCAGCTTATGGAGCGCATACGAGCAGTACGTC. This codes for CASSLWSAYEQYV.

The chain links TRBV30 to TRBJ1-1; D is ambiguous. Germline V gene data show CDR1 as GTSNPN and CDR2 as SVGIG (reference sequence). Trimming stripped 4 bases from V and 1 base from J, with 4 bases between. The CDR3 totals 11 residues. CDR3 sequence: CAWNKNTEAFF. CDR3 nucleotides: TGTGCCTGGAATAAGAACACTGAAGCTTTCTTT.

CDR3 sequence (DNA): TGTGCCAGCAGCTTCTACACAGATACGCAGTATTTT. Its protein is CASSFYTDTQYF. The gene calls are TRBV7-2 and TRBJ2-3; D unclear. The CDR3 runs 12 residues. Per the germline V gene, CDR1 is SGHTA and CDR2 is FQGNSA. V gave up 3 bases and J gave up 2 bases, with 3 bases separating them.

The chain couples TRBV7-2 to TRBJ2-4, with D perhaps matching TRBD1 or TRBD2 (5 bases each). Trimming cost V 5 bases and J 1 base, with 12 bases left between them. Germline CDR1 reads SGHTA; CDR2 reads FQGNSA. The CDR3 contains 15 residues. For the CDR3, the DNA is TGTGCCAGCAGCCCCCAGGGACGGGCCAAAAACATTCAGTACTTC. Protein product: CASSPQGRAKNIQYF.

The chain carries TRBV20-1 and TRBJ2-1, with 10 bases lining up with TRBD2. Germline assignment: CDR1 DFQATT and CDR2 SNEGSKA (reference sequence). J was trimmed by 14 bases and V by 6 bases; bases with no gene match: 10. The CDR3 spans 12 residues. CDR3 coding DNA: TGCAGTGCCAGCGGAGCGGGAGGGCCCAAGTTCTTC. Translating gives CSASGAGGPKFF.

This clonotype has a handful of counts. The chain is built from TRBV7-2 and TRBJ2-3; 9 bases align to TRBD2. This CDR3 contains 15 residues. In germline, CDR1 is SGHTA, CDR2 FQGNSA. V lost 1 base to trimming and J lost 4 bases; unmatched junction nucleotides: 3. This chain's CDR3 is CASSLVAGGADTQYF. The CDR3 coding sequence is TGTGCCAGCAGCTTAGTCGCGGGAGGGGCAGATACGCAGTATTTT. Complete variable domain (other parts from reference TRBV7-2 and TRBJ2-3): GAGVSQSPSNKVTEKGKDVELRCDPISGHTALYWYRQSLGQGLEFLIYFQGNSAPDKSGLPSDRFSAERTGGSVSTLTIQRTQQEDSAVYLCASSLVAGGADTQYFGPGTRLTVL.

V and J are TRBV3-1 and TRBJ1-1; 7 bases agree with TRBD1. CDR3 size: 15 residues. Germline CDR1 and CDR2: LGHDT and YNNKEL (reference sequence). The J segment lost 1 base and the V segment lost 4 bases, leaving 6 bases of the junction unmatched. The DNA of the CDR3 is TGTGCCAGCAGCCTCCGGACAGGCTCGAACACTGAAGCTTTCTTT. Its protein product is CASSLRTGSNTEAFF.

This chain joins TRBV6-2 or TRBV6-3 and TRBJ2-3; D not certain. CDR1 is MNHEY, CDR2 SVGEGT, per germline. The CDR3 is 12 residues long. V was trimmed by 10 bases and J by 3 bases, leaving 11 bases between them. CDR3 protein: CATRELTDTQYF. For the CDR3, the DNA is TGTGCCACCAGAGAGTTAACAGATACGCAGTATTTT.

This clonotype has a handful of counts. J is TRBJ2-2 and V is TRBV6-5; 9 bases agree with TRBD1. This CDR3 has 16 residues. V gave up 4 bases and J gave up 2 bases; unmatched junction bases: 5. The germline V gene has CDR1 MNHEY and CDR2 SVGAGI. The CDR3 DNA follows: TGTGCCAGCAGTTGGAACAGGGGGCAAAACACCGGGGAGCTGTTTTTT. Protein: CASSWNRGQNTGELFF.

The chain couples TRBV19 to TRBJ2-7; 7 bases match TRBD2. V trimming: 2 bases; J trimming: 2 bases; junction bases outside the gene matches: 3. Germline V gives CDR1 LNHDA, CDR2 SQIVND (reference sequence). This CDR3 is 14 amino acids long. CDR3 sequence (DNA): TGTGCCAGTAGTATAAGGGGACTAACCTACGAGCAGTACTTC. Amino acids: CASSIRGLTYEQYF.

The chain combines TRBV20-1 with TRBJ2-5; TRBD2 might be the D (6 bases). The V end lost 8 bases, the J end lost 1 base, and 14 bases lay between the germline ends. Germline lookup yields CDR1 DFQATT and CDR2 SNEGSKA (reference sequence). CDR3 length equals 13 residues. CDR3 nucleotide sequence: TGCAGTTCCCCCCTCGGGGGCCAAGAGACCCAGTACTTC. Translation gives CSSPLGGQETQYF.

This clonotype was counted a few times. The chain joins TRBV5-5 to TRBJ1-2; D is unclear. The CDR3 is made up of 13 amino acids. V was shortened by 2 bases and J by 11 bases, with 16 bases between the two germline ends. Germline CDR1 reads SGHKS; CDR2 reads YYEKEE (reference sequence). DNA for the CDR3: TGTGCCAGCAGCTTACATGGAGAGTTTCAATACACCTTC. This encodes CASSLHGEFQYTF.